Included here is one TCR beta chain sequence, with context. These data belong to a study of blood T cell repertoires in COVID-19. Sequenced by immunoSEQ multiplex PCR; TCRdb stores in-frame clones only, minus some. The sample holds 150,000 to 200,000 clones, 80% to 90% seen once. V was shortened by 5 bases and J by 10 bases, with 18 bases between the two germline ends. Germline V gives CDR1 SGHDT, CDR2 YYEEEE. This CDR3 spans 13 amino acids. Sequencing was done on a sample of peripheral blood. The rearrangement joins TRBV5-6 to TRBJ1-1; D ambiguous. This clonotype originated in a man in his 70s with active or convalescent COVID-19. The CDR3 coding sequence is TGTGCCAGCAGTCTGGGGTCGGGGATTGGAGCTTTCTTT. Amino acids: CASSLGSGIGAFF.